This T cell receptor beta chain was captured by sequencing in a study of cytomegalovirus exposure and HLA in healthy donors. Findings and limits, study-wide: Researchers counted about 150 TCR beta chains as cytomegalovirus-associated.

A word on this clone: No antigen is known for it.

60 Vbeta and 13 Jbeta primers were used in PCR. The method was immunoSEQ multiplex PCR; TCRdb's version includes in-frame clones alone and lacks a portion of them. The sample includes tens of thousands of clones, over 70% of them seen just once. After removal of 6 bases from V and 0 bases from J, the junction contained 1 base not matched to a gene. The length of the CDR3 is 14 residues. CDR1 MNHEY and CDR2 SMNVEV come from the germline V gene (reference sequence). The TCR sequence derives from a man in his fifties in good health and CMV-seropositive. The sequenced material came from PBMCs. The chain is built from TRBV27 and TRBJ1-3, with 8 nucleotides matching TRBD1. CDR3 sequence (DNA): TGTGCCAGCAGCACAGGGGGCTCTGGAAACACCATATATTTT. Protein sequence: CASSTGGSGNTIYF.